Following are 26 T cell receptor beta chains from one sample sequenced in a study of CD8 T cells in ankylosing spondylitis. Study results and caveats: Seven or eight highly homologous variants made up a TCR beta motif, and this motif appeared characteristic of ankylosing spondylitis blood.

TCRdb itself ran the 5' RACE reads through MiXCR, one entry per CDR3 protein. The table includes a few hundred thousand distinct CDR3 sequences, roughly 13% detected once. Their target antigens are unknown. The sample was blood, either unsorted or a sorted T cell fraction (not recorded which). The receptors here all came from a male donor with ankylosing spondylitis.

The J gene is TRBJ2-3, the V gene TRBV20-1; the D gene is possibly TRBD2 (6 bases). The V gene lost 5 bases and the J gene lost 1 base, with 16 bases spanning the gap. Germline V lookup: CDR1 DFQATT, CDR2 SNEGSKA (reference sequence). CDR3 length: 15 amino acids. As DNA, the CDR3 is TGCAGTGCTCGTAGGAGGGGACGTGGCACAGATACGCAGTATTTT. This sequence encodes CSARRRGRGTDTQYF.

This clonotype was observed a handful of times. This chain uses TRBV24-1 with TRBJ2-5, with D tentatively TRBD1 (6 bases). Germline values: CDR1 KGHDR, CDR2 SFDVKD. The CDR3 runs 17 residues. The ends were cut back, 6 bases at V and 3 bases at J, with 22 bases in the middle. CDR3 amino acids: CATSHRPQQGLKETQYF. In nucleotides, the CDR3 is TGTGCCACCAGTCATAGACCTCAACAGGGTCTTAAAGAGACCCAGTACTTC.

The gene calls are TRBV19 and TRBJ2-7; D is unresolved. The ends were cut back, 3 bases at V and 1 base at J, with 10 bases in the middle. The CDR3 has 14 amino acids. In germline, CDR1 is LNHDA, CDR2 SQIVND (reference sequence). CDR3 coding DNA: TGTGCCAGTAGTATCGCTAGGGATTCCTACGAGCAGTACTTC. Translated, it gives CASSIARDSYEQYF.

The rearrangement joins TRBV4-2 to TRBJ2-3; tentative D call: TRBD2 (6 bases). Per germline, CDR1 LGHNA and CDR2 YNFKEQ. The V and J ends lost 1 base and 1 base respectively, with 12 bases between them. The CDR3 sequence is 16 residues long. CDR3 loop: CASSQGGSGGTDTQYF. CDR3 bases: TGTGCCAGCAGCCAAGGGGGTAGCGGCGGCACAGATACGCAGTATTTT.

This clonotype was found many times. J is TRBJ1-1 and V is TRBV5-1; D might be TRBD1 (6 bases). V was trimmed by 1 base and J by 5 bases, leaving 18 bases between them. This CDR3 is built from 16 residues. The germline CDR1 and CDR2 sequences are SGHRS and YFSETQ. The CDR3 DNA is TGCGCCAGCAGCTTGATGACAGGCGAGGGGAGAACTGAAGCTTTCTTT. Its protein product is CASSLMTGEGRTEAFF.

The table lists this clonotype with many counts. This chain uses TRBV4-2 with TRBJ2-2; a weak D match, TRBD1 (5 bases). The germline V and J ends were trimmed by 4 bases and 0 bases, with 21 bases remaining between them. Germline assignment: CDR1 LGHNA and CDR2 YNFKEQ. The CDR3 has 19 amino acids. The CDR3 sequence is CASSRLTGLGPANTGELFF. In DNA, the CDR3 is TGTGCCAGCAGCCGCCTCACAGGTCTCGGGCCCGCGAACACCGGGGAGCTGTTTTTT.

This clonotype was observed a handful of times. The rearrangement links TRBV18 to TRBJ1-5, with D unresolved. CDR3 length: 14 amino acids. The ends were cut back, 1 base at V and 2 bases at J, with 6 bases in the middle. Germline CDR1 is KGHSH and CDR2 is LQKENI. CDR3: CASSPQSGNQPQHF. CDR3 bases: TGTGCCAGCTCACCACAGTCCGGCAATCAGCCCCAGCATTTT.

This clonotype has a handful of counts. The V and J genes are TRBV5-1 and TRBJ2-5, with 9 bases aligning to TRBD1. With V trimmed by 0 bases and J by 0 bases, 3 bases remained unmatched. The CDR3 length is 16 residues. The germline gives CDR1 SGHRS, CDR2 YFSETQ. DNA for the CDR3: TGCGCCAGCAGCTTGGCGGGGGACAGGGACCAAGAGACCCAGTACTTC. Translation gives CASSLAGDRDQETQYF.

The gene calls are TRBV14 and TRBJ2-2; perhaps TRBD1 as D (6 bases). CDR3 size: 16 residues. Per germline, CDR1 SGHDN and CDR2 FVKESK. Trimming pared 5 bases from V and 1 base from J, leaving 14 bases between. CDR3 in amino acids: CASSLNRVENTGELFF. CDR3 coding DNA: TGTGCCAGCAGCTTGAACAGGGTGGAGAACACCGGGGAGCTGTTTTTT.

This clonotype has just a few counts. The J gene is TRBJ2-1, the V gene TRBV6-1; the D is unclear. CDR1 is MNHNS, CDR2 SASEGT, per germline. The CDR3 spans 16 residues. The V gene lost 4 bases and the J gene lost 2 bases, with 15 bases spanning the gap. DNA for the CDR3: TGTGCCAGCAGTGGGACCCTCAACCCCCCCTACAATGAGCAGTTCTTC. Encoded protein: CASSGTLNPPYNEQFF.

This clonotype has a handful of counts. The chain couples TRBV29-1 to TRBJ2-3, with TRBD2 as a possible D gene (6 bases). Per germline, CDR1 SQVTM and CDR2 ANQGSEA. The CDR3 extends over 14 amino acids. The V gene lost 4 bases and the J gene lost 1 base, with 12 bases spanning the gap. This CDR3 reads CSVAGLTGTDTQYF. In nucleotides, the CDR3 is TGCAGCGTTGCGGGACTCACGGGCACAGATACGCAGTATTTT.

The chain employs TRBV13 and TRBJ2-1, with 7 bases aligning to TRBD2. V lost 0 bases to trimming and J lost 0 bases; unmatched junction nucleotides: 8. The length of the CDR3 is 18 residues. Germline lookup yields CDR1 PRHDT and CDR2 FYEKMQ (reference sequence). Here the CDR3 DNA reads TGTGCCAGCAGCTTAGGCCTAGCGGACCACAGCTCCTACAATGAGCAGTTCTTC. This gives the protein CASSLGLADHSSYNEQFF.

This clonotype was seen more than once but under ten times. This chain connects TRBV7-8 to TRBJ2-1, with TRBD2 matching over 11 bases. Germline assignment: CDR1 SGHVS and CDR2 FQNEAQ. Germline trimming cut 6 bases from V and 0 bases from J; bases unmatched to any gene: 7. CDR3 length: 17 amino acids. CDR3 region: CASRTRLAGTSYNEQFF. As DNA, the CDR3 is TGTGCCAGCAGGACCCGACTAGCGGGGACCTCCTACAATGAGCAGTTCTTC.

The chain carries TRBV10-3 and TRBJ2-3, with 9 positions matching TRBD1. CDR1 and CDR2 (germline): ENHRY, SYGVKD. The CDR3 runs to 14 residues. J lost 0 bases, V lost 7 bases, and 2 bases had no gene match. CDR3 sequence: CAIMGTGSTDTQYF. CDR3 nucleotides: TGTGCCATCATGGGGACAGGGAGCACAGATACGCAGTATTTT.

This clonotype was observed many times. The chain recombines TRBV7-2 with TRBJ2-1; 8 bases match TRBD2. This CDR3 comprises 15 residues. V lost 6 bases and J lost 7; bases outside the gene matches: 11. The germline V gene encodes CDR1 SGHTA and CDR2 FQGNSA. This chain's CDR3 is CASSLGALAGNEQFF. The CDR3 bases are TGTGCCAGCAGTCTAGGGGCCTTAGCGGGAAATGAGCAGTTCTTC.

Many counts were recorded for this clonotype. The V gene is TRBV12-3 or TRBV12-4, the J gene TRBJ2-7; D is undetermined. There are 18 residues in the CDR3. The V gene lost 3 bases and the J gene lost 1 base, with 22 bases spanning the gap. CDR3 nucleotide sequence: TGTGCCAGCAGTTTTCGGGCTAGTCTTTTCGATGGGTCCTACGAGCAGTACTTC. Protein product: CASSFRASLFDGSYEQYF.

This sequence joins TRBV11-2 and TRBJ1-1, with D tentatively TRBD1 (5 bases). In germline, CDR1 is SGHAT, CDR2 FQNNGV. There are 15 residues in the CDR3. The V and J ends lost 1 base and 5 bases respectively, with 14 bases between them. The CDR3 protein is CASSLVRGERTEAFF. CDR3 nucleotide sequence: TGTGCCAGCAGCTTAGTTAGGGGAGAGAGGACTGAAGCTTTCTTT. Drawing the rest from reference TRBV11-2 and TRBJ1-1, the complete variable domain is EAGVAQSPRYKIIEKRQSVAFWCNPISGHATLYWYQQILGQGPKLLIQFQNNGVVDDSQLPKDRFSAERLKGVDSTLKIQPAKLEDSAVYLCASSLVRGERTEAFFGQGTRLTVV.

This clonotype was counted between two and nine times. CDR3 amino acids: CASSQDWSGEKLFF. CDR3 in DNA: TGTGCCAGCAGCCAAGATTGGTCGGGAGAAAAACTGTTTTTT. The V call is TRBV3-1, the J call TRBJ1-4; D ambiguous. V lost 0 bases, J lost 8 bases, and 10 bases lay in between. From germline, CDR1 is LGHDT and CDR2 YNNKEL (reference sequence). There are 14 residues in the CDR3.

The V call is TRBV9, the J call TRBJ2-5; 9 bases align to TRBD2. CDR3 length: 16 residues. V lost 0 bases and J lost 1; bases outside the gene matches: 4. Looked up from germline, CDR1 is SGDLS and CDR2 is YYNGEE. The CDR3 DNA sequence: TGTGCCAGCAGCGTAGGACTAGCGGAGGCCCAAGAGACCCAGTACTTC. Protein: CASSVGLAEAQETQYF.

The chain links TRBV5-5 to TRBJ2-7; 10 bases line up with TRBD2. The length of the CDR3 is 14 residues. Germline V CDR1 and CDR2: SGHKS, YYEKEE (reference sequence). Germline trimming cut 6 bases from V and 5 bases from J; bases unmatched to any gene: 8. The DNA for the CDR3 is TGTGCCAGCAACATGGGACTAGCGATCCACGAGCAGTACTTC. Protein product: CASNMGLAIHEQYF.

This chain links TRBV7-9 with TRBJ1-2, with TRBD1 identical over 12 bases. CDR1 is SEHNR, CDR2 FQNEAQ, per germline (reference sequence). V was pared by 6 bases and J by 8 bases, with 13 bases of the junction left unmatched. The CDR3 runs 16 residues. The CDR3 region has the DNA TGTGCCAGCAGAGACGGGACAGGGGGCAGTCTGGGAGGCTACACCTTC. As protein: CASRDGTGGSLGGYTF.

The chain joins TRBV5-8 to TRBJ2-5; 12 nucleotides line up with TRBD1. CDR1 is SGHTS, CDR2 YDEGEE, per germline. This CDR3 spans 15 amino acids. J lost 4 bases, V lost 4 bases, and 5 bases had no gene match. The CDR3 here is CASSPWDRGRETQYF. In DNA, the CDR3 is TGTGCCAGCAGCCCCTGGGACAGGGGGCGAGAGACCCAGTACTTC.

This clonotype has a handful of counts. The V gene is TRBV11-2, the J gene TRBJ1-4, with 9 bases matching TRBD1. V trimming: 1 base; J trimming: 7 bases; junction bases outside the gene matches: 4. Germline V gene lookup returns CDR1 SGHAT and CDR2 FQNNGV. The CDR3 is 15 amino acids. The CDR3 loop is CASSLGDRDGEKLFF. CDR3 DNA: TGTGCCAGCAGCTTAGGGGACAGGGATGGTGAAAAACTGTTTTTT.

This clonotype was recorded a few times. The chain has TRBV12-3 or TRBV12-4 and TRBJ1-1, with no clear D. CDR3 length equals 14 residues. Trimming shortened V by 0 bases and J by 10 bases, and 15 bases separated the two germline ends. The DNA for the CDR3 is TGTGCCAGCAGTTTAGCGCTAATCCCCGACCGAGCTTTCTTT. It translates to CASSLALIPDRAFF.

The V and J genes are TRBV19 and TRBJ2-6; D is uncertain. This CDR3 is 15 amino acids long. V was clipped by 4 bases and J by 4 bases, with 11 bases between them. Germline V gene sequence: CDR1 LNHDA, CDR2 SQIVND (reference sequence). In nucleotides, the CDR3 is TGTGCCAGTAGTACAGTACGACCCGGGGCCAACGTCCTGACTTTC. It translates to CASSTVRPGANVLTF.

This chain links TRBV2 with TRBJ1-5; no reliable D call. The CDR3 loop spans 15 amino acids. Germline V gives CDR1 SNHLY, CDR2 FYNNEI. Trimming left V 4 bases short and J 0 bases short, with 10 bases between. The DNA of the CDR3 is TGTGCCAGCAGTGCCGAAAAAGTTAGCAATCAGCCCCAGCATTTT. This gives the protein CASSAEKVSNQPQHF.